This T cell receptor beta chain derives from a study of Graves' ophthalmopathy and Graves' hyperthyroidism listed by TCRdb under 2018. Describing the broader study: Peripheral blood samples were taken at the time of initial diagnosis, before any treatment was given. TCR beta repertoire signatures were used to distinguish Graves' ophthalmopathy from Graves' hyperthyroidism and to predict progression to ophthalmopathy. In total, approximately 130 blood samples were TCR-sequenced: 40 to 45 ophthalmopathy, roughly 77 hyperthyroidism and around 17 hyperthyroidism-to-ophthalmopathy patients. A discovery set of 90 to 100 patients (43 ophthalmopathy, about 59 stable hyperthyroidism) was enrolled to explore V-J signatures distinguishing ophthalmopathy from hyperthyroidism. An independent validation cohort was composed of around 19 hyperthyroidism patients and more than 15 patients who later progressed from hyperthyroidism to ophthalmopathy. In about six hyperthyroidism patients, the T-cell repertoires found in thyroid tissue were compared with those found in blood. Following sampling, methimazole starting at 30 mg daily was administered to hyperthyroidism patients, and high-dose intravenous methylprednisolone was administered to ophthalmopathy patients. The 75 to 100 discovery patients were randomly divided into training and test sets at a 7:3 ratio. Results and caveats for the whole study, not just this receptor: In validation, the model predicted ophthalmopathy progression with roughly 68% sensitivity and 72.22% specificity; about a dozen predicted patients were CT-confirmed with GO in a median of approximately 6.2 months. No statistical method was used to set the sample size in advance, and the investigators knew which group each participant was assigned to. Among expanded thyroid clonotypes with frequency above 0.001, most also showed up in blood, which suggests that blood repertoires may reflect the thyroid immune response. Ophthalmopathy was separated from stable hyperthyroidism by the 13-signature model with just under 90% sensitivity and 81% to 84% specificity in cross-validation and with 80%/75% in the test set.

For repertoire sequencing, the TCR beta CDR3 regions were amplified from RNA transcripts. HTBI primers and the Qiagen OneStep RT-PCR kit were used in a first-round RT-PCR, which was followed by a second-round multiplex PCR, size selection and purification. The libraries underwent paired-end sequencing with 100 bp reads on an Illumina HiSeq2000. The authors' analysis ran thus. SOAPnuke was used to process the reads, removing any read that contained adapters or uncalled bases, had a mean Phred below 15, or lacked an exact match to the constant primer or identifier. High-quality paired reads were merged with COPE v1.2.5. Clonotypes were defined as unique nucleotide sequences and were aligned to IMGT TRB V, D and J references using MiTCR v1.1. Analysis was restricted to V-J combinations with a frequency above 0.0001, which covered roughly 99% of repertoires. For each V-J combination, a TCR clonal expansion and chaos score was defined as the ratio of F50 clonal expansion to chaos observed in the TCRdist matrix. Features were reduced by Welch's t-statistics and random forest to some 13 V-J combinations, which fed a naive Bayes classifier. The Morisita-Horn index was used to measure how similar the thyroid and blood repertoires were. In-frame beta chains were kept once TCRdb had trimmed the public reads at Q25 with fastp and called clones with MiXCR. Each record represents a unique CDR3 protein, reported with the most common genes and DNA among its rows. The V and J calls shown here were made by TCRdb, not taken from the authors' results. Present in this sample are 450,000 or so distinct CDR3 sequences, under 15% of which were seen just once. Jointly, the top ten make up roughly 10% of the sample.

The CDR3 goes from the cysteine to the phenylalanine over 14 residues. Of the read, only the CDR3 DNA is kept; its 42 bases are in frame from base 1. The junction shows trimming of 6 bases on V and 3 bases on J, and the gene matches do not reach 3 bases of it. Via the germline V gene, CDR1 is SNHLY and CDR2 FYNNEI. The sample holds many counts of this clonotype. No cognate antigen has been identified for it. The sample holds no much larger clone one base away, and base qualities are not on file. Ophthalmopathy patients had moderately to severely active disease, Clinical Activity Score of at least 3, NOSPECS grade of at least 4, and disease duration under 3 months. Patients with other autoimmune diseases, uncontrolled infections, pregnancy or lactation were excluded. Diagnosis relied on clinical symptoms, serum thyroxine, TRAb, thyroid ultrasound and orbital computed tomography. Using Ficoll-Paque density gradient centrifugation, PBMCs were isolated from about 9.2 ml of fresh peripheral blood. Total RNA was extracted using Trizol reagent, and RNA quality was checked on an Agilent 2100 Bioanalyzer.

The sequenced sample consisted of blood. The receptor comes from a woman aged 25 to 39 with Graves' ophthalmopathy. Donor details come from another sample of the same person, matched by shared clones. Recombination joined TRBV2 with TRBJ1-2; 11 nucleotides in the junction match TRBD1. The nucleotides are TGTGCCAGCAGGGACAGGGGGCTTGACTATGGCTACACCTTC. Translated, this is CASRDRGLDYGYTF. The CDR3, completed at both ends by the reference TRBV2 and TRBJ1-2 genes, gives the full variable domain EPEVTQTPSHQVTQMGQEVILRCVPISNHLYFYWYRQILGQKVEFLVSFYNNEISEKSEIFDDQFSVERPDGSNFTLKIRSTKLEDSAMYFCASRDRGLDYGYTFGSGTRLTVV.